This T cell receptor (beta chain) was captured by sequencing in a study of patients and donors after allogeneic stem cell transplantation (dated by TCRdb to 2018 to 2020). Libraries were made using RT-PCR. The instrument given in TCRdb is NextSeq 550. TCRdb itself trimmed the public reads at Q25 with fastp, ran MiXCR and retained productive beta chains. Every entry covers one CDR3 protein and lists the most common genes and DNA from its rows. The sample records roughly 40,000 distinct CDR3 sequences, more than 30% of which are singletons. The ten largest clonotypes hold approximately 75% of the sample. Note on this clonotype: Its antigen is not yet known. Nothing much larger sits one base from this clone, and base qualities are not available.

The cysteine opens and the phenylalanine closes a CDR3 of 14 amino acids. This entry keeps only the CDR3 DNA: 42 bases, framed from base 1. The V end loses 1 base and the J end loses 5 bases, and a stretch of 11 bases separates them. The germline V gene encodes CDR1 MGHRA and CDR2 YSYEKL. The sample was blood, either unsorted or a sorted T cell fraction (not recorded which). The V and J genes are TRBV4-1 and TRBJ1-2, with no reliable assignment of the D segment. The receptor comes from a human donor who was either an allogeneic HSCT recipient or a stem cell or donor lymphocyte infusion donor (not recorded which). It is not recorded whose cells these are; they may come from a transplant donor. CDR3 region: CASSQANWRYGYTF. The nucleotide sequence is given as TGCGCCAGCAGCCAAGCGAACTGGCGATATGGCTACACCTTC.